A selection of T cell receptor beta chains follows, all from one sample in a study of T cell clonotyping in hematopoietic cell transplantation. This table comes from immunoSEQ multiplex PCR, and its TCRdb copy is limited to in-frame clones, with some not included. Counted here are more than 25,000 clones, roughly three quarters occurring once; the ten biggest clones make up about 6%. The sample in question was peripheral blood mononuclear cells, obtained before stem cell transplant. The receptors were gathered from a man aged 50 or older with myelodysplastic syndrome. Some clones in this sample may be carry-over from other donors' samples. CDR3s leave out the opening cysteine and the closing phenylalanine or tryptophan. Fields, in order: J gene, clone size, V gene, CDR3 protein. Not every row has a clone size; where given, it reads once, few, many or a size class.

j_gene: TRBJ1-5; abundance: once; v_gene: TRBV30; CDR3aa: AWSVQGNQPQH
j_gene: TRBJ2-7; abundance: NA; v_gene: TRBV7-2; CDR3aa: ASRAQEGQQY
j_gene: TRBJ2-6; abundance: NA; v_gene: TRBV30; CDR3aa: AWSVPRASGANVLT
j_gene: TRBJ1-5; abundance: NA; v_gene: TRBV30; CDR3aa: AWSGGTGSNQPQH
j_gene: TRBJ1-4; abundance: NA; v_gene: TRBV30; CDR3aa: AWNRGLREKLF
j_gene: TRBJ1-5; abundance: NA; v_gene: TRBV28; CDR3aa: ASRPGQGAWQPQH
j_gene: TRBJ1-2; abundance: once; v_gene: TRBV5-1; CDR3aa: ASSLAGELGYT
j_gene: TRBJ1-5; abundance: few; v_gene: TRBV20-1; CDR3aa: SAPGQPQH
j_gene: TRBJ2-2; abundance: few; v_gene: TRBV6-5; CDR3aa: ASSYPSPGPGELF
j_gene: TRBJ2-3; abundance: NA; v_gene: TRBV19; CDR3aa: ASTTSGLAGSDTQY
j_gene: TRBJ2-7; abundance: NA; v_gene: TRBV6-5; CDR3aa: ASRPGGQKSYEQY
j_gene: TRBJ2-5; abundance: NA; v_gene: TRBV5-6; CDR3aa: ASSLPGQSKETQY
j_gene: TRBJ2-1; abundance: NA; v_gene: TRBV5-1; CDR3aa: ASSLIGGEQF
j_gene: TRBJ1-6; abundance: NA; v_gene: TRBV6-1; CDR3aa: ASSESGQHSPLH
j_gene: TRBJ2-1; abundance: NA; v_gene: TRBV4-2; CDR3aa: ASSQGSTNEQF
j_gene: TRBJ1-1; abundance: NA; v_gene: TRBV30; CDR3aa: AWSSMEIT
j_gene: TRBJ1-5; abundance: NA; v_gene: TRBV19; CDR3aa: ASSMVFSSTYSNQPQH
j_gene: TRBJ1-2; abundance: NA; v_gene: TRBV27; CDR3aa: ASSLSLGDTGRGGYT
j_gene: TRBJ2-3; abundance: few; v_gene: TRBV30; CDR3aa: AWSSLDTQY
j_gene: TRBJ1-2; abundance: NA; v_gene: TRBV30; CDR3aa: AWSVSGVYGYT